Described below is a single T cell receptor beta chain sequence and its context. What it recognizes is unknown. In TCRdb, the RT-PCR reads were re-called with MiXCR into one record per CDR3 protein. The table records some 640,000 distinct CDR3 sequences, more than 11% of them present only once. CDR3 length: 12 residues. In germline, CDR1 is SNHLY, CDR2 FYNNEI. V was trimmed by 7 bases and J by 6 bases, leaving 12 bases between them. This record belongs to a study of response to subunit inactivated influenza vaccine. Broader study findings: That few new T cells are recruited by each seasonal influenza vaccination was the authors' suggestion.

The gene calls are TRBV2 and TRBJ1-1; D gene unclear. Here the sequenced sample was PBMCs from blood, taken about 14 days before vaccination. This receptor was taken from a man between 50 and 59 years old who received an inactivated influenza vaccine. CDR3 sequence reads: CASTVWAAEAFF. The CDR3 DNA is TGTGCCAGCACTGTGTGGGCAGCTGAAGCTTTCTTT.